This is a list of T cell receptor beta chains from one sample in a study of sequential checkpoint blockade in melanoma. Assay: immunoSEQ multiplex PCR; the TCRdb copy retains only in-frame clones and omits some. Among about 17,000 clones listed, roughly 73% were seen once. The sequences come from CD8+ T cells sorted from blood (inferred from file names), collected from a patient given nivolumab and ipilimumab in sequence. These receptor sequences come from a human donor with melanoma. Each CDR3 is given with its conserved first and last residue. A D gene is named only where the DNA matches it firmly. The listing skips clone size in some rows; elsewhere it reads once, few, many or a size class.

TRBJ2-7 - TRBV5-1 TRBD1 CASSPTGQASYEQYF TGCGCCAGCAGCCCGACCGGACAGGCGTCCTACGAGCAGTACTTC
TRBJ2-1 - TRBV6-6 TRBD2 CASSWTSGGPHNEQFF TGTGCCAGCAGTTGGACTAGCGGGGGCCCCCACAATGAGCAGTTCTTC
TRBJ1-3 - TRBV27 - CASWGRGNTIYF TGTGCCTCCTGGGGCAGAGGAAACACCATATATTTT
TRBJ1-1 - TRBV27 TRBD1 CASSWRTGVNTEAFF TGTGCCAGCAGTTGGCGGACAGGGGTGAACACTGAAGCTTTCTTT
TRBJ2-1 - TRBV6-6 TRBD2 CASSLGTSGIYNEQFF TGTGCCAGCAGTTTAGGGACTAGCGGAATATACAATGAGCAGTTCTTC
TRBJ2-6 once TRBV6-6 - CATAGQLDSGANVLTF TGTGCCACCGCGGGACAGCTTGATTCTGGGGCCAACGTCCTGACTTTC
TRBJ1-1 - TRBV5-4 TRBD1 CASSLTGTGEEKAFF TGTGCCAGCAGCTTAACTGGGACAGGGGAGGAGAAAGCTTTCTTT
TRBJ2-5 - TRBV4-3 TRBD2 CASSQVAGPETQYF TGCGCCAGCAGCCAAGTAGCGGGCCCAGAGACCCAGTACTTC
TRBJ2-7 - TRBV14 TRBD1 CASSPGTGKGYEQYF TGTGCCAGCAGCCCCGGGACAGGGAAAGGTTACGAGCAGTACTTC
TRBJ2-7 - TRBV7-2 - CASSLGGGLYEQYF TGTGCCAGCAGCTTAGGGGGGGGGCTCTACGAGCAGTACTTC
TRBJ2-1 - TRBV7-9 - CASSWGASGYNEQFF TGTGCCAGCAGCTGGGGGGCTAGCGGCTACAATGAGCAGTTCTTC
TRBJ1-2 - TRBV27 - CASSPLVNYGYTF TGTGCCAGCAGCCCTCTTGTTAACTATGGCTACACCTTC
TRBJ1-1 - TRBV28 - CASRDPVGAGFLNTEAFF TGTGCCAGCAGGGACCCCGTGGGGGCGGGCTTCCTGAACACTGAAGCTTTCTTT
TRBJ2-7 - TRBV7-9 - CASSFAAAYEQYF TGTGCCAGCAGCTTCGCGGCAGCCTACGAGCAGTACTTC
TRBJ2-3 - TRBV9 - CASSVQGVSDTQYF TGTGCCAGCAGCGTCCAGGGTGTATCAGATACGCAGTATTTT
TRBJ1-2 - TRBV4-3 TRBD1 CASSQDRWTGDGYTF TGCGCCAGCAGCCAAGATAGGTGGACAGGGGATGGCTACACCTTC
TRBJ2-1 - TRBV7-8 TRBD2 CASSLTSGANNEQFF TGTGCCAGCAGCTTAACCAGCGGGGCTAACAATGAGCAGTTCTTC
TRBJ1-2 - TRBV4-3 - CASSGTPLSNYGYTF TGCGCCAGCAGTGGGACACCTCTGTCCAACTATGGCTACACCTTC
TRBJ2-5 - TRBV25-1 - CASSEFETAYQETQYF TGTGCCAGCAGTGAATTTGAGACAGCGTACCAAGAGACCCAGTACTTC
TRBJ2-1 - TRBV5-1 TRBD2 CASSRGLAGVNEQFF TGCGCCAGCAGCCGGGGACTAGCGGGGGTCAATGAGCAGTTCTTC
TRBJ1-4 - TRBV4-1 TRBD1 CASSQGKTGLANEKLFF TGCGCCAGCAGCCAAGGGAAGACAGGGTTGGCTAATGAAAAACTGTTTTTT
TRBJ2-1 - TRBV27 TRBD2 CATTSAHNEQFF TGTGCCACTACTAGCGCCCACAATGAGCAGTTCTTC
TRBJ2-2 - TRBV7-3 - CASSLGANTGELFF TGTGCCAGCAGCTTAGGGGCAAACACCGGGGAGCTGTTTTTT
TRBJ1-1 few TRBV7-7 - CASSRGENTEAFF TGTGCCAGCAGCCGGGGGGAGAACACTGAAGCTTTCTTT